This T cell receptor beta chain was observed in a study of T cell changes during pregnancy in multiple sclerosis. The CDR3 sequence is 11 residues long. From germline, CDR1 is SEHNR and CDR2 FQNEAQ (reference sequence). Trimming removed 6 bases from V and 8 bases from J, with 10 bases in between. The method was immunoSEQ multiplex PCR; TCRdb's version includes in-frame clones alone and lacks a portion of them. The table has around 100,000 clones, about nine tenths seen once; the top ten hold approximately 0.76%. This specimen was peripheral blood, taken in the second trimester of pregnancy. V and J are TRBV7-9 and TRBJ1-2, with D possibly being TRBD1 (6 bases). The clonotype was recovered from a female donor in good health, enrolled as a control in a pregnancy study. The CDR3 is CASRAGVGYTF. As DNA, the CDR3 is TGTGCCAGCAGGGCAGGGGTCGGCTACACCTTC.